This is a list of T cell receptor beta chains from one sample in a study of blood T cells in healthy people across ages. TCRdb used MiXCR to reprocess the 5' RACE reads, holding one entry per CDR3 protein. The profile shows 950,000 to 1,200,000 distinct CDR3 sequences, under 40% of them singletons. The sample taken for sequencing was blood. The receptors come from a man aged 18 to 29 in good health. Each CDR3 is given with its conserved first and last residue.

j_call | v_call | cdr3_aa
TRBJ2-1 | TRBV27 | CASTLRGDSYNEQFF
TRBJ1-4 | TRBV20-1 | CSAGRNNEKLFF
TRBJ1-2 | TRBV6-6 | CASSYVDGYTF
TRBJ2-1 | TRBV6-1 | CASSLAPGALDGQFF
TRBJ2-5 | TRBV2 | CASSEWNGQETQYF
TRBJ1-1 | TRBV5-1 | CASSLGQQNTEAFF
TRBJ2-1 | TRBV20-1 | CSARDQRGTYNEQFF
TRBJ2-7 | TRBV10-3 | CAITNRGENYEQYF
TRBJ1-2 | TRBV6-6 | CASSQQVNYGYTF
TRBJ2-1 | TRBV5-1 | CASSLVQSVNEQFF
TRBJ2-3 | TRBV4-3 | CASSRGDSLTDTQYF
TRBJ2-3 | TRBV5-5 | CASTLQGALGTDTQYF
- | TRBV7-2 | CASSLLASYNEQYF
TRBJ1-1 | TRBV12-3/TRBV12-4 | CASTPGQNKGAFF
TRBJ2-1 | TRBV7-2 | CASSPGMGSYNEQFF
TRBJ1-4 | TRBV7-2 | CASSLDRDGGNEKLFF
TRBJ1-6 | TRBV20-1 | CSARGQPGAGLNSPLHF
TRBJ2-7 | TRBV19 | CASSTLRAYEQYF
TRBJ2-2 | TRBV30 | CAWRPTGATNTGELFF
TRBJ1-1 | TRBV6-5 | CASRYLTQGSEAFF
TRBJ1-2 | TRBV27 | CASSLLGEGNGYTF
- | TRBV9 | CASSTQQGGYEQYF
TRBJ2-3 | TRBV12-3/TRBV12-4 | CASTLLGGPTDTQYF
TRBJ2-3 | TRBV12-3/TRBV12-4 | CASSLAPAGGPEDTQYF
TRBJ2-3 | TRBV15 | CATSHRTGRGDTQYF
TRBJ2-3 | TRBV18 | CASPREGDTQYF
TRBJ1-1 | TRBV9 | CASSVGVGRNTEAFF
TRBJ1-2 | TRBV3-1 | CASSQDSAGRERGYTF
TRBJ2-7 | TRBV3-1 | CASSQAAYYEQYF
TRBJ1-1 | TRBV6-5 | CASSYPTGEAFF
TRBJ1-2 | TRBV9 | CASSSLGPSYDYTF
TRBJ2-7 | TRBV7-2 | CASSLSGHYEQYF
TRBJ2-2 | TRBV7-9 | CASSLGATGELFF
TRBJ2-7 | TRBV6-5 | CASSYSKSGSYEQYF
TRBJ2-5 | TRBV20-1 | CSARASGQGSLGTQYF
TRBJ2-5 | TRBV7-9 | CASSFGQGAQETQYF
TRBJ1-5 | TRBV10-3 | CAISESGSSDQPQHF
TRBJ1-2 | TRBV2 | CASSTTGGIGGYTF
TRBJ1-5 | TRBV20-1 | CSARDGANNQPQHF
TRBJ1-2 | TRBV27 | CASSSRDSYGYTF
TRBJ2-2 | TRBV20-1 | CSASYFGGTGELFF
TRBJ2-1 | TRBV7-2 | CASSPDRRNEQFF
TRBJ2-2 | TRBV20-1 | CSASFSGTGELFF
TRBJ2-1 | TRBV6-6 | CASSYVANEQFF